The 17 T cell receptor beta chains listed next were all sequenced from one sample in a study of radiotherapy plus CTLA-4 blockade in lung cancer. Here immunoSEQ multiplex PCR was the method, and the copy in TCRdb shows in-frame clones only, minus some. The sample consists of 50,000 to 60,000 clones, approximately 79% of them appearing once. The sequencing used peripheral blood, collected from a patient treated with radiotherapy plus ipilimumab. The receptors here all came from a human donor with non-small cell lung cancer who had a complete response to radiotherapy plus ipilimumab.

A few counts support this clone. The chain joins TRBV6-1 to TRBJ1-2; 11 bases are a match to TRBD1. This CDR3 is built from 13 residues. Unmatched junction bases numbered 4, after V lost 6 bases and J lost 7 bases. CDR1 and CDR2 from the germline V gene are MNHNS and SASEGT. CDR3 protein: CASSPGQGAGYTF. Here the CDR3 DNA reads TGTGCCAGCAGCCCAGGACAGGGGGCTGGCTACACCTTC.

The rearrangement links TRBV18 to TRBJ2-5; D possibly corresponds to TRBD2 (5 bases). The CDR3 runs 14 residues. V was pared by 3 bases and J by 5 bases, with 13 bases between. Germline V gives CDR1 KGHSH, CDR2 LQKENI. DNA of the CDR3: TGTGCCAGCTCACCCCGGGGTACTGGGGAGACCCAGTACTTC. Its translation is CASSPRGTGETQYF.

The table lists this clone with a few counts. The chain combines TRBV14 with TRBJ1-1, with 8 bases fitting TRBD1. CDR3 size: 12 residues. In germline, CDR1 is SGHDN, CDR2 FVKESK. The trim removed 0 bases at V and 10 bases at J, leaving 1 base unmatched. The CDR3 DNA reads TGTGCCAGCAGCCAAGACAGGGGGCTAGCTTTCTTT. It yields the protein CASSQDRGLAFF.

Here the CDR3 DNA reads TGCGCCAGCAGCTTGGGCAGTAGCAATCAGCCCCAGCATTTT. It codes for CASSLGSSNQPQHF. The gene calls are TRBV4-3 and TRBJ1-5; D unclear. The length of the CDR3 is 14 residues. CDR1 LGHNA and CDR2 YSLEER come from the germline V gene. V lost 5 bases and J lost 0, with 8 bases in between.

V usage is TRBV4-1 and J usage is TRBJ2-2; 8 bases match TRBD2. The CDR3 totals 16 residues. CDR1 MGHRA and CDR2 YSYEKL come from the germline V gene. V lost 2 bases to trimming and J lost 0 bases; unmatched junction nucleotides: 2. The CDR3 loop is CASSQRGGANTGELFF. The CDR3 nucleotides are TGCGCCAGCAGCCAACGGGGGGGGGCGAACACCGGGGAGCTGTTTTTT.

J is TRBJ1-5 and V is TRBV19; D is possibly TRBD1 (5 bases). V shed 3 bases and J shed 1 base, with 16 bases lying between them. Germline V gene lookup returns CDR1 LNHDA and CDR2 SQIVND (reference sequence). This CDR3 is 17 amino acids long. CDR3 DNA: TGTGCCAGTAGTATTCTTCTCCAGGGTGTGAGCAATCAGCCCCAGCATTTT. Amino acid sequence: CASSILLQGVSNQPQHF.

V gene TRBV19 combines with J gene TRBJ2-1, with 11 bases fitting TRBD2. CDR1 and CDR2 from the germline V gene are LNHDA and SQIVND (reference sequence). The CDR3 covers 14 residues. Trimming took 3 bases from V and 12 from J; bases not matched to a gene: 7. The CDR3: CASSITGLAGGQFF. The DNA for the CDR3 is TGTGCCAGTAGTATCACGGGTCTAGCGGGGGGGCAGTTCTTC.

The chain has TRBV15 and TRBJ2-3, with D possibly matching TRBD1 (5 bases). The V end was cut by 0 bases, the J end by 2 bases, with 9 bases between. The CDR3 is made up of 15 amino acids. Per germline, CDR1 LNHNV and CDR2 YYDKDF (reference sequence). CDR3 coding DNA: TGTGCCACCAGCAGAGACGCGGACACCACAGATACGCAGTATTTT. Residues: CATSRDADTTDTQYF.

This sequence joins TRBV5-1 and TRBJ2-7, with 7 bases aligning to TRBD2. The CDR3 sequence is 17 residues long. Germline V gene data show CDR1 as SGHRS and CDR2 as YFSETQ. V lost 0 bases to trimming and J lost 6 bases; unmatched junction nucleotides: 15. CDR3: CASSLATGGIGGGEQYF. The CDR3 DNA follows: TGCGCCAGCAGCTTGGCAACGGGGGGAATCGGTGGTGGCGAGCAGTACTTC.

The chain links TRBV5-1 to TRBJ2-7, with 11 bases matching TRBD1. This CDR3 region has 14 residues. The J segment lost 6 bases and the V segment lost 4 bases, leaving 6 bases of the junction unmatched. Germline loops: CDR1 SGHRS, CDR2 YFSETQ. CDR3 sequence reads: CASSSGQGATEQYF. CDR3 nucleotide sequence: TGCGCCAGCAGCAGCGGACAGGGGGCTACCGAGCAGTACTTC.

The V gene is TRBV10-2, the J gene TRBJ2-1; D remains unclear. Per the germline V gene, CDR1 is WSHSY and CDR2 is SAAADI. The V end lost 0 bases, the J end lost 2 bases, and 8 bases lay between the germline ends. The length of the CDR3 is 15 residues. The CDR3 sequence: CASSESGATYNEQFF. The CDR3 DNA is TGCGCCAGCAGTGAGTCAGGAGCGACCTACAATGAGCAGTTCTTC.

The chain uses TRBV2 and TRBJ1-2; D is possibly TRBD1 (5 bases). The CDR3 is 14 residues long. Germline values: CDR1 SNHLY, CDR2 FYNNEI. V was trimmed by 4 bases and J by 5 bases, leaving 14 bases between them. CDR3 in DNA: TGTGCCAGCAGTGCCTGGGAGGGGCGTTATGGCTACACCTTC. Translation: CASSAWEGRYGYTF.

V gene TRBV7-2 combines with J gene TRBJ1-2, with 7 bases fitting TRBD1. Germline CDR1 and CDR2: SGHTA and FQGNSA. This CDR3 contains 15 residues. The junction had 8 bases not matched to a gene; V was cut back by 5 bases and J by 2 bases. The CDR3 bases are TGTGCCAGCAGCGCACTCAAGACAGGGAACTATGGCTACACCTTC. Translation: CASSALKTGNYGYTF.

The chain couples TRBV19 to TRBJ1-2, with TRBD1 identical over 7 bases. This CDR3 comprises 11 residues. V was clipped by 8 bases and J by 5 bases; unmatched bases: 2. Germline CDR1 and CDR2: LNHDA and SQIVND (reference sequence). The CDR3 DNA sequence: TGTGCCAGTGGGACAGCTTATGGCTACACCTTC. Translation gives CASGTAYGYTF.

To note about this clone: In the same sample, other DNA sequences code for this CDR3. The chain employs TRBV7-2 and TRBJ2-5; no clear D gene. The CDR3 runs to 11 residues. Germline V lookup: CDR1 SGHTA, CDR2 FQGNSA. V was clipped by 3 bases and J by 4 bases, with 3 bases between them. The CDR3 bases are TGTGCCAGCAGCTTCGGAGAGACCCAGTACTTC. Translation: CASSFGETQYF.

The chain carries TRBV10-3 and TRBJ1-2; tentative D call: TRBD1 (5 bases). This CDR3 spans 13 amino acids. V dropped 8 bases and J dropped 2 bases, with 12 bases sitting between them. CDR1 and CDR2 (germline): ENHRY, SYGVKD. CDR3 in DNA: TGTGCCATCGCGGCGACAGCAAACTATGGCTACACCTTC. Protein product: CAIAATANYGYTF.

The V gene is TRBV19, the J gene TRBJ1-2; no reliable D call. The CDR3 loop spans 12 amino acids. With 5 bases removed from V and 3 bases from J, the gap between germline ends came to 7 bases. The germline gives CDR1 LNHDA, CDR2 SQIVND (reference sequence). For the CDR3, the DNA is TGTGCCAGTAGTCCCCGCGACTATGGCTACACCTTC. Protein sequence: CASSPRDYGYTF.